This passage covers 4 T cell receptor beta chains from one sample sequenced in a study of T cell changes during pregnancy in multiple sclerosis. Profiling relied on immunoSEQ multiplex PCR, and the TCRdb table lists in-frame clones only, not all of them. The sample has about 93,000 clones, 80% to 95% seen once. The specimen comprised peripheral blood, sampled after pregnancy. Receptors were obtained from a female donor with multiple sclerosis, enrolled in a pregnancy study.

This clone has a single count. The chain has TRBV6-1 and TRBJ2-3; 12 nucleotides align to TRBD1. The CDR3 spans 16 residues. V lost 3 bases and J lost 3; bases outside the gene matches: 4. Germline CDR1 MNHNS, CDR2 SASEGT. CDR3 nucleotide sequence: TGTGCCAGCAGTGAGGGACAGGGGGCGGGGACAGATACGCAGTATTTT. Protein sequence: CASSEGQGAGTDTQYF.

Here the CDR3 DNA reads TGTGCCAGTAGTATTGGGGGAGGGCGCTCAGATACGCAGTATTTT. Protein sequence: CASSIGGGRSDTQYF. The V call is TRBV19, the J call TRBJ2-3, with 7 bases fitting TRBD2. The V gene's germline CDR1 is LNHDA and CDR2 SQIVND (reference sequence). V lost 3 bases to trimming and J lost 4 bases; unmatched junction nucleotides: 7. The CDR3 consists of 15 residues.

This chain links TRBV7-6 with TRBJ1-2, with 11 bases aligning to TRBD1. This CDR3 comprises 13 residues. The V gene end was trimmed by 5 bases and the J gene end by 7 bases; junction bases not matched to a gene: 3. Germline lookup yields CDR1 SGHVS and CDR2 FNYEAQ. Here the CDR3 reads CASSPGQGAGYTF. The DNA of the CDR3 is TGTGCCAGCAGCCCCGGACAGGGGGCTGGCTACACCTTC. The variable domain in full, with the rest retrieved from reference TRBV7-6 and TRBJ1-2, is GAGVSQSPRYKVTKRGQDVALRCDPISGHVSLYWYRQALGQGPEFLTYFNYEAQQDKSGLPNDRFSAERPEGSISTLTIQRTEQRDSAMYRCASSPGQGAGYTFGSGTRLTVV.

J is TRBJ2-2 and V is TRBV7-3; a weak D match, TRBD2 (5 bases). This CDR3 has 13 residues. Germline loops: CDR1 SGHTA, CDR2 FQGTGA. The V end was cut by 3 bases, the J end by 5 bases, with 7 bases between. The CDR3 coding sequence is TGTGCCAGCAGCTTCGGGGAAACCGGGGAGCTGTTTTTT. It encodes CASSFGETGELFF.